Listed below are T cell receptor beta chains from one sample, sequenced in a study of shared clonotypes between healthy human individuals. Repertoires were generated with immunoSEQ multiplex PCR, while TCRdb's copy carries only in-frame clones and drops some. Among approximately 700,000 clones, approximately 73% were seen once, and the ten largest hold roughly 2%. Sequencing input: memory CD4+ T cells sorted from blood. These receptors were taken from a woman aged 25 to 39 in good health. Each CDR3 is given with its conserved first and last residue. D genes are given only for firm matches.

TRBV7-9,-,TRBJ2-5,TGTGCCAGCAGCGTGTCCACTCCAGGGACCCAGTACTTC,CASSVSTPGTQYF
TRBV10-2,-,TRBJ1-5,TGCGCCAGCAGTTCACAGGGCTCCGGCAATCAGCCCCAGCATTTT,CASSSQGSGNQPQHF
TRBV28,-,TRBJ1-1,TGTGCCAGCACCAACGGGGGGGGTTTGAACACTGAAGCTTTCTTT,CASTNGGGLNTEAFF
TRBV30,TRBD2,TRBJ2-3,TGTGCCTGGAGAACTAGCGGGAACACAGATACGCAGTATTTT,CAWRTSGNTDTQYF
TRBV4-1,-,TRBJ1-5,TGCGCCAGCAGCCAAGGGACCAGGGGTCAGCCCCAGCATTTT,CASSQGTRGQPQHF
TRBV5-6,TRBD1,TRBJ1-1,TGTGCCAGCCGTAGGAGGGGGCGTGACACTGAAGCTTTCTTT,CASRRRGRDTEAFF
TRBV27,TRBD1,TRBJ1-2,TGTGCCAGCAGTCCCACAGGGGGCCTCTATGGCTACACCTTC,CASSPTGGLYGYTF
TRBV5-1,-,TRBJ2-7,TGCGCCAGCAGCTTGGAGATACGGGACTACGAGCAGTACTTC,CASSLEIRDYEQYF
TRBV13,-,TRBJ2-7,TGTGCCAGCAGCTTAGTCCTGGGGGAGCAGTACTTC,CASSLVLGEQYF
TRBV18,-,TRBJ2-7,TGTGCCAGCTCACCTACCCAGGGCTCCGAGCAGTACTTC,CASSPTQGSEQYF
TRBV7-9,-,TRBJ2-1,TGTGCCAGCAGCTTTGGAGTAGGGTCATCTGAGCAGTTCTTC,CASSFGVGSSEQFF
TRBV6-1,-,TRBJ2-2,TGTGCCAGCAGTTGGACATGGGGGAACACCGGGGAGCTGTTTTTT,CASSWTWGNTGELFF
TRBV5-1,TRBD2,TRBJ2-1,TGCGCCAGCAGCTTGGGACTAGCGGGAGTAGGGGAGCAGTTCTTC,CASSLGLAGVGEQFF
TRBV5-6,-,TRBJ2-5,TGTGCCAGCAGCTCCGGTGTACGGGAGACCCAGTACTTC,CASSSGVRETQYF
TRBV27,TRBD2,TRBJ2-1,TGTGCCAGCAGTCTATGGCGGCTAGCGGGAAGGTCGGAACGTTCTGAGCAGTTCTTC,CASSLWRLAGRSERSEQFF